The 17 T cell receptor beta chains listed next were all sequenced from one sample in a study of a mutant IDH1 vaccine in newly diagnosed glioma (dated by TCRdb to about 2021). Library preparation employed the immunoSEQ multiplex PCR assay. The source is immuneACCESS, and TCRdb retained only in-frame sequences with V and J called. Part of the clones is not carried over; for the studies checked, unresolved V genes explain less than half of this, and the remainder is unexplained. This sample lists about 70,000 clones; around 83% were detected once. The ten top clones hold under 6% of the sample. What the time point label conveys for this sample: baseline, week 1 (first vaccination visit). In the paper's terms, the treatment or condition label means: pre-vaccination baseline after standard-of-care therapy. The source material was peripheral blood mononuclear cells (PBMCs), sampled from a glioma patient treated with radiotherapy, temozolomide or both. These receptor sequences come from a woman aged 18-29 years with glioma. Some clones in this sample may be carry-over from other donors' samples.

This rearrangement joins TRBV6-5 to TRBJ1-1; the match to TRBD1 covers 11 bases. Per germline, CDR1 MNHEY and CDR2 SVGAGI. The V and J ends lost 4 bases and 4 bases, in that order; junction bases with no gene match: 8. This CDR3 comprises 16 residues. The CDR3 region is CASSSRTGGGGTEAFF. The DNA of the CDR3 is TGTGCCAGCAGTTCACGGACAGGGGGCGGGGGCACTGAAGCTTTCTTT.

The chain is built from TRBV11-3 and TRBJ1-1, with D possibly matching TRBD1 (6 bases). V was pared by 1 base and J by 10 bases, with 13 bases between. The V gene's germline CDR1 is SGHNT and CDR2 YENEEA. The CDR3 has 13 amino acids. This CDR3 reads CASSLGQGRGAFF. CDR3 sequence (DNA): TGTGCCAGCAGCTTAGGGCAGGGGCGGGGAGCTTTCTTT.

There are a few counts of this clone. The genes are TRBV27 and TRBJ1-1, with TRBD1 matching 9 bases. J lost 4 bases, V lost 3 bases, and 3 bases had no gene match. The CDR3 runs 14 residues. The germline gives CDR1 MNHEY, CDR2 SMNVEV (reference sequence). The CDR3 is CASSFNRGLTEAFF. Here the CDR3 DNA reads TGTGCCAGCAGTTTCAACAGGGGGCTCACTGAAGCTTTCTTT.

This clone was seen more than once but under ten times. This rearrangement joins TRBV5-4 to TRBJ1-1; 9 bases fit TRBD1. The CDR3 covers 15 residues. Germline assignment: CDR1 SGHNT and CDR2 YYREEE (reference sequence). The J segment lost 3 bases and the V segment lost 4 bases, leaving 7 bases of the junction unmatched. The CDR3 nucleotides are TGTGCCAGCAGCCCGGGGGGGACAGGGCACACTGAAGCTTTCTTT. Its translation: CASSPGGTGHTEAFF.

The rearrangement links TRBV12-5 to TRBJ1-4; no firm D call. Germline CDR1 and CDR2: LGHNT and FRNRAP. V was trimmed by 8 bases and J by 8 bases, leaving 9 bases between them. CDR3 length: 11 amino acids. CDR3 in amino acids: CASLLWEKLFF. As DNA, the CDR3 is TGTGCTAGTCTACTATGGGAAAAACTGTTTTTT.

The chain couples TRBV18 to TRBJ1-2; perhaps TRBD1 as D (6 bases). Per the germline V gene, CDR1 is KGHSH and CDR2 is LQKENI. This CDR3 contains 16 residues. Trimming left V 4 bases short and J 2 bases short, with 17 bases between. Here the CDR3 reads CASSRSGGQGNYGYTF. For the CDR3, the DNA is TGTGCCAGCTCACGATCCGGGGGCCAGGGAAACTATGGCTACACCTTC. Combining the CDR3 with reference TRBV18 and TRBJ1-2 gives the whole variable domain NAGVMQNPRHLVRRRGQEARLRCSPMKGHSHVYWYRQLPEEGLKFMVYLQKENIIDESGMPKERFSAEFPKEGPSILRIQQVVRGDSAAYFCASSRSGGQGNYGYTFGSGTRLTVV.

The gene calls are TRBV11-3 and TRBJ2-6, with a possible D match to TRBD1 (5 bases). The CDR3 is made up of 16 amino acids. Between the trimmed V and J ends, which lost 2 bases and 0 bases, there was a span of 8 bases. The germline V gene encodes CDR1 SGHNT and CDR2 YENEEA. The CDR3 nucleotides read TGTGCCAGCAGCTTAAAAGGGGCCTCTGGGGCCAACGTCCTGACTTTC. Amino acids: CASSLKGASGANVLTF.

The rearrangement uses TRBV28 and TRBJ1-2; 7 bases map to TRBD1. The CDR3 has 14 residues. With 8 bases clipped from V and 4 bases from J, the junction kept 10 bases outside the gene matches. The germline V gene has CDR1 MDHEN and CDR2 SYDVKM. The CDR3 reads CASDPTGMSYGYTF. Here the CDR3 DNA reads TGTGCCAGCGACCCGACAGGGATGAGCTATGGCTACACCTTC.

The rearrangement links TRBV6-1 to TRBJ2-7; 7 bases are a match to TRBD2. V shed 1 base and J 2 bases; nucleotides not matched to a gene: 8. CDR1 and CDR2 (germline): MNHNS, SASEGT. CDR3 size: 16 residues. The CDR3, as DNA: TGTGCCAGCAGTGAAGATGGGAGCGGGGTGGCCTACGAGCAGTACTTC. The encoded protein is CASSEDGSGVAYEQYF.

This chain joins TRBV19 and TRBJ1-1; D not resolved. CDR1 is LNHDA, CDR2 SQIVND, per germline (reference sequence). The CDR3 loop spans 12 amino acids. The V end lost 6 bases, the J end lost 1 base, and 6 bases lay between the germline ends. The CDR3 spells CASRLGNTEAFF. CDR3 bases: TGTGCCAGTAGATTGGGGAACACTGAAGCTTTCTTT.

This chain uses TRBV29-1 with TRBJ2-3; TRBD2 agrees at 7 bases. Trimming at V came to 4 bases and at J to 0 bases, leaving 4 bases not matched to a gene. Germline CDR1 SQVTM, CDR2 ANQGSEA. The length of the CDR3 is 14 residues. The CDR3 region is CSVGGRGSTDTQYF. The CDR3 DNA is TGCAGCGTTGGCGGGAGAGGAAGCACAGATACGCAGTATTTT.

The V and J genes are TRBV2 and TRBJ1-2; 11 nucleotides match TRBD1. Germline CDR1 is SNHLY and CDR2 is FYNNEI. The CDR3 is 16 residues long. The V and J ends lost 0 bases and 4 bases, in that order; junction bases with no gene match: 4. CDR3 sequence (DNA): TGTGCCAGCAGTGAAGCGAGGACAGGGGGCTTCTATGGCTACACCTTC. As protein: CASSEARTGGFYGYTF.

This clone was detected only once. This chain connects TRBV7-9 to TRBJ2-5; TRBD2 agrees at 13 bases. The CDR3 runs 17 residues. In germline, CDR1 is SEHNR, CDR2 FQNEAQ (reference sequence). V lost 5 bases to trimming and J lost 4 bases; unmatched junction nucleotides: 10. This CDR3 reads CASSRGLAGVWGETQYF. Written as DNA, the CDR3 is TGTGCCAGCAGCCGAGGACTAGCGGGAGTATGGGGAGAGACCCAGTACTTC.

This chain uses TRBV2 with TRBJ2-2, with D possibly matching TRBD1 (6 bases). V shed 8 bases and J shed 1 base, with 11 bases lying between them. Germline V CDR1 and CDR2: SNHLY, FYNNEI. This CDR3 is built from 14 residues. The CDR3 spells CASQPGVNTGELFF. CDR3 DNA sequence: TGTGCCAGCCAACCAGGGGTGAACACCGGGGAGCTGTTTTTT. The full variable domain, its missing parts supplied by reference TRBV2 and TRBJ2-2, is EPEVTQTPSHQVTQMGQEVILRCVPISNHLYFYWYRQILGQKVEFLVSFYNNEISEKSEIFDDQFSVERPDGSNFTLKIRSTKLEDSAMYFCASQPGVNTGELFFGEGSRLTVL.

This chain connects TRBV5-1 to TRBJ1-1, with a weak D call TRBD1 (6 bases). Germline loops: CDR1 SGHRS, CDR2 YFSETQ. This CDR3 is 14 amino acids long. V was pared by 4 bases and J by 0 bases, with 10 bases between. The CDR3 bases are TGCGCCAGCAGCGCGGGGGACATGAACACTGAAGCTTTCTTT. This gives the protein CASSAGDMNTEAFF.

This chain joins TRBV27 and TRBJ1-2; D gene unclear. Trimming removed 3 bases from V and 8 bases from J, with 19 bases in between. The CDR3 covers 15 residues. Germline CDR1 MNHEY, CDR2 SMNVEV (reference sequence). Here the CDR3 DNA reads TGTGCCAGCAGTTTGACGGCAGGAGACTGGGGAGGCTACACCTTC. Its translation is CASSLTAGDWGGYTF.

The chain links TRBV30 to TRBJ1-5; D possibly corresponds to TRBD1 (6 bases). Per germline, CDR1 GTSNPN and CDR2 SVGIG (reference sequence). This CDR3 region has 13 residues. V was pared by 2 bases and J by 4 bases, with 9 bases between. The CDR3 is CAWSKTGNQPQHF. CDR3 coding DNA: TGTGCCTGGAGTAAAACAGGGAATCAGCCCCAGCATTTT.